Below, 26 T cell receptor beta chains from the same sample are listed, as sequenced in a study of cytomegalovirus exposure and HLA in healthy donors. Primers included in the PCR were 60 Vbeta and 13 Jbeta primers. The table came from immunoSEQ multiplex PCR; TCRdb's copy has only in-frame clones and leaves some out. Among 150,000 to 250,000 clones listed, around 85% were seen once. The source material was PBMCs. The receptors were gathered from a woman between 50 and 59 years old in good health and CMV-seronegative.

The genes are TRBV5-1 and TRBJ1-1, with TRBD1 identical over 7 bases. Germline-derived CDR1 and CDR2 are SGHRS and YFSETQ. This CDR3 is 14 amino acids long. The V and J ends lost 4 bases and 0 bases, in that order; junction bases with no gene match: 3. CDR3 sequence reads: CASSRTGMNTEAFF. CDR3 sequence (DNA): TGCGCCAGCAGCAGGACAGGAATGAACACTGAAGCTTTCTTT. The entire variable domain, with the rest obtained from reference TRBV5-1 and TRBJ1-1, is as follows: KAGVTQTPRYLIKTRGQQVTLSCSPISGHRSVSWYQQTPGQGLQFLFEYFSETQRNKGNFPGRFSGRQFSNSRSEMNVSTLELGDSALYLCASSRTGMNTEAFFGQGTRLTVV.

V gene TRBV4-3 combines with J gene TRBJ2-7; 10 bases match TRBD2. This CDR3 has 20 amino acids. J lost 2 bases, V lost 1 base, and 17 bases had no gene match. Germline-derived CDR1 and CDR2 are LGHNA and YSLEER. The CDR3 DNA reads TGCGCCAGCAGCCAAGTCTTCGGTCTAGCGGGAGTTATCGGTACCTACGAGCAGTACTTC. It encodes CASSQVFGLAGVIGTYEQYF.

This chain connects TRBV28 to TRBJ2-3; 10 nucleotides align to TRBD2. The CDR3 totals 16 residues. Germline V gene lookup returns CDR1 MDHEN and CDR2 SYDVKM. V was clipped by 3 bases and J by 1 base; unmatched bases: 4. In DNA, the CDR3 is TGTGCCAGCAGTTTTATAGCGGGAGGCCGCACAGATACGCAGTATTTT. Translating gives CASSFIAGGRTDTQYF.

V and J are TRBV19 and TRBJ1-1; D possibly corresponds to TRBD1 (6 bases). The CDR3 runs to 13 residues. The germline CDR1 and CDR2 sequences are LNHDA and SQIVND (reference sequence). The V and J ends lost 7 bases and 4 bases respectively, with 13 bases between them. The CDR3 reads CASIPGGATEAFF. The DNA for the CDR3 is TGTGCCAGTATCCCGGGGGGGGCCACTGAAGCTTTCTTT.

The chain has TRBV4-1 and TRBJ1-2; possible D gene TRBD1, 6 bases. V was cut by 0 bases and J by 3 bases, with 17 bases left in between. Germline CDR1 MGHRA, CDR2 YSYEKL. The CDR3 totals 17 residues. In DNA form, the CDR3 reads TGCGCCAGCAGCCAAGATCGGGGGGCGGGACCCCACTATGGCTACACCTTC. Translated, it gives CASSQDRGAGPHYGYTF.

J is TRBJ2-3 and V is TRBV5-4; 8 bases line up with TRBD2. The CDR3 has 16 residues. Germline CDR1 reads SGHNT; CDR2 reads YYREEE (reference sequence). V lost 1 base and J lost 0; bases outside the gene matches: 4. The CDR3 bases are TGTGCCAGCAGCTTGAGTAGCGGGACTAGCACAGATACGCAGTATTTT. This codes for CASSLSSGTSTDTQYF.

The chain combines TRBV10-1 with TRBJ2-5; 8 nucleotides align to TRBD2. With V trimmed by 0 bases and J by 1 base, 1 base remained unmatched. CDR3 length equals 15 residues. Germline V gene sequence: CDR1 WNHNN, CDR2 SYGVQD (reference sequence). CDR3 in amino acids: CASSESLAGQETQYF. The CDR3 DNA sequence: TGCGCCAGCAGTGAGTCGCTAGCGGGCCAAGAGACCCAGTACTTC.

The chain has TRBV5-1 and TRBJ2-1; 9 bases align to TRBD2. Trimming cost V 2 bases and J 7 bases; bases outside gene matches: 4. The CDR3 covers 14 residues. Per the germline V gene, CDR1 is SGHRS and CDR2 is YFSETQ. In DNA, the CDR3 is TGCGCCAGCAGCTTTGCGGGAGGGCGTAATGAGCAGTTCTTC. It specifies CASSFAGGRNEQFF.

The chain is built from TRBV27 and TRBJ2-1, with 7 bases matching TRBD2. This CDR3 has 18 amino acids. Germline trimming cut 2 bases from V and 4 bases from J; bases unmatched to any gene: 14. CDR1 and CDR2 (germline): MNHEY, SMNVEV (reference sequence). The CDR3 is CASSLDPPLRELYNEQFF. The CDR3 DNA is TGTGCCAGCAGTTTAGATCCCCCCCTGCGGGAGCTATACAATGAGCAGTTCTTC.

This chain connects TRBV30 to TRBJ2-7; D not certain. Trimming pared 3 bases from V and 2 bases from J, leaving 8 bases between. The CDR3 has 12 amino acids. The germline V gene encodes CDR1 GTSNPN and CDR2 SVGIG (reference sequence). The CDR3 DNA is TGTGCCTGGAGCGGTGTCACCTACGAGCAGTACTTC. Its protein product is CAWSGVTYEQYF.

This clone came up once. The V call is TRBV28, the J call TRBJ1-5; the D gene is possibly TRBD1 (5 bases). The CDR3 runs to 14 residues. Trimming removed 7 bases at V and 6 bases at J, with 16 bases between. Germline-derived CDR1 and CDR2 are MDHEN and SYDVKM. This CDR3 reads CASNLGGVIQPQHF. The CDR3 DNA follows: TGTGCCAGCAACCTGGGAGGGGTTATTCAGCCCCAGCATTTT.

The J gene is TRBJ2-5, the V gene TRBV29-1; 13 bases align to TRBD2. The length of the CDR3 is 15 residues. From germline, CDR1 is SQVTM and CDR2 ANQGSEA. The J segment lost 5 bases and the V segment lost 7 bases, leaving 10 bases of the junction unmatched. The CDR3 coding sequence is TGCAGCGCTGTGAGGACTAGCGGGAGTCCTGAGACCCAGTACTTC. Its protein is CSAVRTSGSPETQYF. Full variable domain (rest looked up from reference TRBV29-1 and TRBJ2-5): SAVISQKPSRDICQRGTSLTIQCQVDSQVTMMFWYRQQPGQSLTLIATANQGSEATYESGFVIDKFPISRPNLTFSTLTVSNMSPEDSSIYLCSAVRTSGSPETQYFGPGTRLLVL.

The gene calls are TRBV27 and TRBJ2-7; TRBD2 aligns across 7 bases. The germline CDR1 and CDR2 sequences are MNHEY and SMNVEV (reference sequence). With 3 bases clipped from V and 3 bases from J, the junction kept 2 bases outside the gene matches. This CDR3 spans 13 amino acids. The CDR3: CASSFGRYYEQYF. CDR3 coding DNA: TGTGCCAGCAGTTTCGGGAGGTACTACGAGCAGTACTTC.

The chain has TRBV19 and TRBJ2-1; 9 nucleotides align to TRBD2. The CDR3 totals 14 residues. V dropped 5 bases and J dropped 7; count of bases not matched to a gene: 6. The germline V gene has CDR1 LNHDA and CDR2 SQIVND (reference sequence). The CDR3 bases are TGTGCCAGTAGTGACGCGGGAGGGAGGAATGAGCAGTTCTTC. Its translation: CASSDAGGRNEQFF.

The V gene is TRBV5-4, the J gene TRBJ1-1, with 7 bases matching TRBD1. Losses at the gene ends were 2 bases for V and 3 bases for J; bases not matched to a gene: 10. The V gene's germline CDR1 is SGHNT and CDR2 YYREEE (reference sequence). The CDR3 contains 16 residues. CDR3: CASSFDRAFRHTEAFF. CDR3 sequence (DNA): TGTGCCAGCAGCTTCGACAGGGCATTTAGGCACACTGAAGCTTTCTTT.

For this clone: At one boundary the junction diverges from the germline segment, which might be a read error. The genes are TRBV5-1 and TRBJ2-7, with 8 bases identical to TRBD2. This CDR3 comprises 15 residues. Germline V gene sequence: CDR1 SGHRS, CDR2 YFSETQ. The CDR3 DNA is TGCGCCAACAGCCACGATAGCGGGATGTCCTACGAGCAGTACTTC. The encoded protein is CANSHDSGMSYEQYF.

This chain uses TRBV5-4 with TRBJ2-5; TRBD2 matches 9 bases. CDR3 length: 14 amino acids. CDR1 and CDR2 from the germline V gene are SGHNT and YYREEE (reference sequence). V was clipped by 2 bases and J by 4 bases; unmatched bases: 3. This chain's CDR3 is CASSFSGSGETQYF. CDR3 bases: TGTGCCAGCAGCTTTAGCGGGAGTGGAGAGACCCAGTACTTC. Full variable domain (remainder filled in from reference TRBV5-4 and TRBJ2-5): ETGVTQSPTHLIKTRGQQVTLRCSSQSGHNTVSWYQQALGQGPQFIFQYYREEENGRGNFPPRFSGLQFPNYSSELNVNALELDDSALYLCASSFSGSGETQYFGPGTRLLVL.

The chain is built from TRBV27 and TRBJ2-4; maybe TRBD2 (6 bases). Germline CDR1 and CDR2: MNHEY and SMNVEV (reference sequence). CDR3 length: 17 residues. With 5 bases removed from V and 6 bases from J, the gap between germline ends came to 23 bases. The CDR3 spells CASSRTSGLFGGNIQYF. CDR3 nucleotide sequence: TGTGCCAGCAGTCGAACCTCGGGACTCTTCGGGGGAAACATTCAGTACTTC.

This clone has just a few counts. This chain connects TRBV4-1 to TRBJ2-7; 10 bases agree with TRBD2. This CDR3 is 16 amino acids long. Unmatched junction bases numbered 4, after V lost 0 bases and J lost 2 bases. The germline CDR1 and CDR2 sequences are MGHRA and YSYEKL. The CDR3 is CASSQEEAGGPYEQYF. Written as DNA, the CDR3 is TGCGCCAGCAGCCAAGAGGAAGCGGGAGGGCCCTACGAGCAGTACTTC.

The chain has TRBV27 and TRBJ2-1; D gene ambiguous. Trimming took 2 bases from V and 4 from J, leaving 12 bases between them. The CDR3 has 15 amino acids. Germline assignment: CDR1 MNHEY and CDR2 SMNVEV (reference sequence). The CDR3 here is CASSLLGSSYNEQFF. CDR3 in DNA: TGTGCCAGCAGTTTACTGGGCAGCTCGTACAATGAGCAGTTCTTC.

This chain uses TRBV28 with TRBJ2-7, with D perhaps TRBD1 (6 bases). Deletions cut 5 bases from V and 3 bases from J, with 17 bases between. The CDR3 sequence is 15 residues long. Per germline, CDR1 MDHEN and CDR2 SYDVKM. The chain's CDR3 is CASSPSLVGGYEQYF. CDR3 sequence (DNA): TGTGCCAGCAGTCCTAGTTTGGTAGGGGGCTACGAGCAGTACTTC.

The CDR3 DNA reads TGCGCCAGCAGCCAACTTGACAGGGGGCCTCAGCCCCAGCATTTT. Translated: CASSQLDRGPQPQHF. V is TRBV4-1 and J is TRBJ1-5; 10 nucleotides match TRBD1. Per the germline V gene, CDR1 is MGHRA and CDR2 is YSYEKL. The J segment lost 6 bases and the V segment lost 2 bases, leaving 4 bases of the junction unmatched. The CDR3 spans 15 residues.

The chain links TRBV9 to TRBJ2-7; D remains ambiguous. Germline V gives CDR1 SGDLS, CDR2 YYNGEE. The CDR3 spans 17 residues. Trimming stripped 0 bases from V and 0 bases from J, with 16 bases between. The CDR3 DNA sequence: TGTGCCAGCAGCGTAGAATCGTCCTCCTGGAGCTCCTACGAGCAGTACTTC. Translating it yields CASSVESSSWSSYEQYF.

The chain combines TRBV2 with TRBJ1-2; D not certain. Germline V gene lookup returns CDR1 SNHLY and CDR2 FYNNEI. The CDR3 totals 14 residues. The V gene lost 2 bases and the J gene lost 0 bases, with 7 bases spanning the gap. The CDR3: CASSEIRANYGYTF. The CDR3 nucleotides are TGTGCCAGCAGTGAAATCCGGGCTAACTATGGCTACACCTTC.

The CDR3 here is CASRGAPAIKENTEAFF. The CDR3 DNA reads TGTGCCAGCAGGGGGGCGCCGGCGATAAAAGAGAACACTGAAGCTTTCTTT. The chain links TRBV11-2 to TRBJ1-1; TRBD1 might be the D (6 bases). V lost 6 bases and J lost 1, with 21 bases in between. The CDR3 consists of 17 residues. Germline-derived CDR1 and CDR2 are SGHAT and FQNNGV.

The CDR3 sequence is CASSLEFRTRTNYEQYF. Here the CDR3 DNA reads TGCGCCAGCAGCTTGGAGTTTCGGACTCGCACAAACTACGAGCAGTACTTC. V gene TRBV5-1 combines with J gene TRBJ2-7, with TRBD2 as a possible D gene (5 bases). The V and J ends lost 0 bases and 3 bases respectively, with 19 bases between them. Germline loops: CDR1 SGHRS, CDR2 YFSETQ. The CDR3 is made up of 17 amino acids.